This T cell receptor (beta chain) was retrieved from a study of blood T cell repertoires in COVID-19. In the study overall: Nucleic acid was either cDNA or gDNA, and it came from T cells, B-cell-depleted T cells, or PBMCs.

Cohorts were based on clinical histories the participants reported. Trimming took off 7 bases at V and 3 bases at J, with 7 bases between the two ends. This CDR3 is built from 11 residues. Germline CDR1 reads MDHEN; CDR2 reads SYDVKM. How the authors handled the data: From reference gene primer amplification, estimates of nucleated cell counts were derived. Sequenced by immunoSEQ multiplex PCR; TCRdb stores in-frame clones only, minus some. Clonal size and the V and J genes are those of that table, whereas D and trimming came from the DNA. The sample has about 230,000 clones; 87% are singletons. The chain recombines TRBV28 with TRBJ2-7; TRBD2 might be the D (5 bases). This sequence was found in a man aged 30-40 years who had recovered from COVID-19. Sequencing was carried out using PBMCs or T cells enriched from blood (not recorded which). This CDR3 is CASTDYYEQYF. DNA for the CDR3: TGTGCCAGCACAGACTACTACGAGCAGTACTTC.